Each of the 25 T cell receptor beta chains below was sequenced from the same sample in a study of cytomegalovirus exposure and HLA in healthy donors. The PCR was carried out with 60 Vbeta primers and 13 Jbeta primers. Sequencing was performed with immunoSEQ multiplex PCR; in TCRdb, only in-frame clones are kept and a portion is missing. Of over 150,000 clones in the sample, about 80% are singletons; the top ten hold around 7.2%. Material for sequencing was PBMCs. These receptors were taken from a man aged 25 to 40 in good health and CMV-seropositive.

This rearrangement joins TRBV6-4 to TRBJ2-1, with 11 bases fitting TRBD2. The CDR3 has 15 residues. V lost 6 bases, J lost 3 bases, and 4 bases stayed unmatched. CDR1 is MRHNA and CDR2 is SNTAGT in the germline V gene. The CDR3: CASRQLAGDYNEQFF. CDR3 bases: TGTGCCAGCAGACAACTAGCGGGGGACTACAATGAGCAGTTCTTC.

CDR3 region: CSVEAMRGQSADTQYF. The CDR3 nucleotides are TGCAGCGTTGAAGCAATGAGAGGGCAAAGTGCAGATACGCAGTATTTT. The chain links TRBV29-1 to TRBJ2-3; a weak D match, TRBD2 (5 bases). The germline V and J ends were trimmed by 1 base and 4 bases, with 18 bases remaining between them. Germline V lookup: CDR1 SQVTM, CDR2 ANQGSEA. The CDR3 is 16 amino acids.

This clone was picked up one time. This chain's CDR3 is CASSSSDRETYGYTF. In nucleotides, the CDR3 is TGTGCCAGCAGCTCTTCTGACAGGGAGACCTATGGCTACACCTTC. V gene TRBV7-9 combines with J gene TRBJ1-2, with TRBD1 identical over 7 bases. This CDR3 has 15 residues. Unmatched junction bases numbered 9, after V lost 4 bases and J lost 4 bases. Germline loops: CDR1 SEHNR, CDR2 FQNEAQ (reference sequence).

CDR3 sequence (DNA): TGTGCCAGTAGTTCGGGGATCTCCTACGAGCAGTACTTC. This translates into CASSSGISYEQYF. The chain carries TRBV19 and TRBJ2-7, with TRBD2 as a possible D gene (5 bases). CDR3 length: 13 residues. V gave up 5 bases and J gave up 0 bases, with 8 bases separating them. The V gene's germline CDR1 is LNHDA and CDR2 SQIVND (reference sequence).

The chain is built from TRBV27 and TRBJ2-7; a possible D gene is TRBD2 (5 bases). The germline gives CDR1 MNHEY, CDR2 SMNVEV (reference sequence). Trimming took 1 base from V and 2 from J, leaving 12 bases between them. This CDR3 is 15 amino acids long. The DNA for the CDR3 is TGTGCCAGCAGTTTATTCCGGGGTCCTACCTACGAGCAGTACTTC. Protein sequence: CASSLFRGPTYEQYF.

The chain carries TRBV19 and TRBJ1-4; D is possibly TRBD1 (5 bases). V was clipped by 5 bases and J by 1 base, with 11 bases between them. This CDR3 comprises 15 residues. CDR1 and CDR2 from the germline V gene are LNHDA and SQIVND (reference sequence). The DNA of the CDR3 is TGTGCCAGTAGTGTCGGAGGGGTAACTAATGAAAAACTGTTTTTT. Amino acid sequence: CASSVGGVTNEKLFF. Combining the CDR3 with reference TRBV19 and TRBJ1-4 gives the whole variable domain DGGITQSPKYLFRKEGQNVTLSCEQNLNHDAMYWYRQDPGQGLRLIYYSQIVNDFQKGDIAEGYSVSREKKESFPLTVTSAQKNPTAFYLCASSVGGVTNEKLFFGSGTQLSVL.

J is TRBJ2-7 and V is TRBV9; 11 nucleotides line up with TRBD2. Germline V gene sequence: CDR1 SGDLS, CDR2 YYNGEE. J gave up 2 bases and V 3 bases, and 4 bases lay outside the gene matches. CDR3 size: 15 residues. CDR3 residues: CASSARLAGPYEQYF. The CDR3 DNA follows: TGTGCCAGCAGCGCCCGACTAGCGGGACCCTACGAGCAGTACTTC.

This clone was seen only a few times. This chain's CDR3 is CASSLDPLRGTQYNEQFF. DNA of the CDR3: TGTGCCAGCAGCTTAGACCCATTAAGGGGGACGCAGTACAATGAGCAGTTCTTC. The chain couples TRBV7-2 to TRBJ2-1; D might be TRBD1 (6 bases). This CDR3 has 18 amino acids. CDR1 is SGHTA and CDR2 is FQGNSA in the germline V gene. V was pared by 1 base and J by 4 bases, with 20 bases between.

The V and J genes are TRBV28 and TRBJ1-4, with 8 bases lining up with TRBD1. CDR1 is MDHEN and CDR2 is SYDVKM in the germline V gene. The V gene end was trimmed by 6 bases and the J gene end by 1 base; junction bases not matched to a gene: 4. The CDR3 runs 15 residues. The CDR3 nucleotides are TGTGCCAGCAGCTTCAGGGGGCTAACTAATGAAAAACTGTTTTTT. It specifies CASSFRGLTNEKLFF. The complete variable domain, with remaining parts taken from reference TRBV28 and TRBJ1-4, reads DVKVTQSSRYLVKRTGEKVFLECVQDMDHENMFWYRQDPGLGLRLIYFSYDVKMKEKGDIPEGYSVSREKKERFSLILESASTNQTSMYLCASSFRGLTNEKLFFGSGTQLSVL.

The chain combines TRBV19 with TRBJ2-7; maybe TRBD1 (6 bases). Trimming cost V 5 bases and J 6 bases, with 20 bases left between them. CDR1 is LNHDA and CDR2 is SQIVND in the germline V gene (reference sequence). The CDR3 runs to 15 residues. The CDR3 reads CASSVNQGRKGEQYF. The CDR3 DNA reads TGTGCCAGTAGTGTAAACCAGGGGAGAAAGGGCGAGCAGTACTTC.

On this clone: Other DNA variants within this sample encode the same CDR3. The chain couples TRBV10-3 to TRBJ2-3; TRBD2 agrees at 7 bases. The CDR3 extends over 16 amino acids. Germline CDR1 ENHRY, CDR2 SYGVKD. The trim removed 0 bases at V and 0 bases at J, leaving 3 bases unmatched. For the CDR3, the DNA is TGTGCCATCAGTGAGTCTCTAGCGGTAAGCACAGATACGCAGTATTTT. Residues: CAISESLAVSTDTQYF.

The chain uses TRBV28 and TRBJ2-7; 9 positions match TRBD1. Germline CDR1 reads MDHEN; CDR2 reads SYDVKM. The CDR3 covers 14 residues. The trim removed 8 bases at V and 2 bases at J, leaving 7 bases unmatched. The CDR3 reads CASRQGVYTYEQYF. In DNA, the CDR3 is TGTGCCAGCCGACAGGGGGTATACACCTACGAGCAGTACTTC. The full variable domain, its missing parts supplied by reference TRBV28 and TRBJ2-7, is DVKVTQSSRYLVKRTGEKVFLECVQDMDHENMFWYRQDPGLGLRLIYFSYDVKMKEKGDIPEGYSVSREKKERFSLILESASTNQTSMYLCASRQGVYTYEQYFGPGTRLTVT.

The count of this clone is one. The chain has TRBV11-3 and TRBJ2-7, with TRBD2 matching 7 bases. The ends lost 1 base at V and 0 bases at J; junction bases unmatched: 9. Germline V gene lookup returns CDR1 SGHNT and CDR2 YENEEA. The CDR3 has 17 amino acids. The CDR3 DNA is TGTGCCAGCAGCTTAGTTTGGGGCAGGGAGGGCTCCTACGAGCAGTACTTC. Its translation is CASSLVWGREGSYEQYF.

This chain connects TRBV10-3 to TRBJ1-2, with D unresolved. The CDR3 covers 13 residues. V shed 11 bases and J shed 3 bases, with 16 bases lying between them. Germline CDR1 is ENHRY and CDR2 is SYGVKD. Written as DNA, the CDR3 is TGTGCCGCCAGGTCGCCTCTACACTATGGCTACACCTTC. Protein product: CAARSPLHYGYTF.

This sequence joins TRBV5-1 and TRBJ2-5; TRBD2 agrees at 7 bases. V lost 0 bases and J lost 2; bases outside the gene matches: 13. Germline CDR1 SGHRS, CDR2 YFSETQ. This CDR3 contains 18 residues. The CDR3 DNA sequence: TGCGCCAGCAGCTTGGAAGTGGGAGGGCACACGCTACAAGAGACCCAGTACTTC. Translating it yields CASSLEVGGHTLQETQYF.

This clone came up once. DNA for the CDR3: TGTGCCAGCAGTCTCGGTCGTGGAAACACCATATATTTT. This translates into CASSLGRGNTIYF. The genes are TRBV7-2 and TRBJ1-3; D gene uncertain. Between the trimmed V and J ends, which lost 6 bases and 3 bases, there was a span of 9 bases. Germline CDR1 reads SGHTA; CDR2 reads FQGNSA. The length of the CDR3 is 13 residues.

The genes are TRBV6-5 and TRBJ2-5, with 8 bases matching TRBD2. This CDR3 comprises 13 residues. With V trimmed by 10 bases and J by 3 bases, 7 bases remained unmatched. Germline V gives CDR1 MNHEY, CDR2 SVGAGI. Here the CDR3 DNA reads TGTGCCACCACGGGGGGGAGAAAAGAGACCCAGTACTTC. Its protein is CATTGGRKETQYF.

This clone was recorded a few times. The chain carries TRBV11-3 and TRBJ2-2, with D possibly matching TRBD1 (5 bases). The CDR3 is made up of 16 amino acids. Per germline, CDR1 SGHNT and CDR2 YENEEA. Trimming shortened V by 1 base and J by 5 bases, and 14 bases separated the two germline ends. The CDR3 loop is CASSLGDSALTGELFF. The CDR3 DNA reads TGTGCCAGCAGCTTAGGAGACAGCGCCTTAACCGGGGAGCTGTTTTTT.

This chain uses TRBV6-5 with TRBJ1-4, with TRBD1 identical over 7 bases. The CDR3 has 14 residues. The germline CDR1 and CDR2 sequences are MNHEY and SVGAGI. With 6 bases clipped from V and 8 bases from J, the junction kept 9 bases outside the gene matches. CDR3: CASSHFTGAEKLFF. In nucleotides, the CDR3 is TGTGCCAGCAGCCATTTCACAGGGGCGGAAAAACTGTTTTTT.

This clone was seen once. This chain joins TRBV5-1 and TRBJ2-5; TRBD2 matches 11 bases. Germline values: CDR1 SGHRS, CDR2 YFSETQ. This CDR3 contains 17 residues. Losses at the gene ends were 4 bases for V and 2 bases for J; bases not matched to a gene: 10. The CDR3 DNA reads TGCGCCAGCAGCAGATCCGGGACTAGCGGAACGCAAGAGACCCAGTACTTC. Translated, it gives CASSRSGTSGTQETQYF.

The chain has TRBV15 and TRBJ2-5; no reliable D call. V dropped 0 bases and J dropped 4 bases, with 15 bases sitting between them. The CDR3 runs 16 residues. In germline, CDR1 is LNHNV, CDR2 YYDKDF (reference sequence). CDR3 protein: CATSRDFGPVTETQYF. CDR3 DNA sequence: TGTGCCACCAGCAGAGATTTTGGTCCGGTAACAGAGACCCAGTACTTC.

This clone was observed a few times. This chain's CDR3 is CASSLSPASSYNEQFF. In DNA form, the CDR3 reads TGTGCCAGCAGCCTTAGCCCAGCGAGCTCCTACAATGAGCAGTTCTTC. The V call is TRBV7-8, the J call TRBJ2-1; D remains ambiguous. The V end lost 5 bases, the J end lost 0 bases, and 14 bases lay between the germline ends. This CDR3 contains 16 residues. Germline CDR1 reads SGHVS; CDR2 reads FQNEAQ.

This clone has just a few counts. The CDR3 spells CASSLVGQGTEKLFF. CDR3 in DNA: TGTGCCAGCAGTTTAGTTGGACAGGGAACTGAAAAACTGTTTTTT. The V call is TRBV27, the J call TRBJ1-4; 8 positions match TRBD1. Germline V CDR1 and CDR2: MNHEY, SMNVEV (reference sequence). This CDR3 has 15 amino acids. J was trimmed by 7 bases and V by 2 bases; bases with no gene match: 6.

This chain connects TRBV19 to TRBJ2-5; 8 nucleotides align to TRBD1. The germline gives CDR1 LNHDA, CDR2 SQIVND (reference sequence). The CDR3 runs to 16 residues. The V gene end was trimmed by 6 bases and the J gene end by 5 bases; junction bases not matched to a gene: 14. The chain's CDR3 is CASSEGRTGKRETQYF. CDR3 sequence (DNA): TGTGCCAGTAGCGAGGGGCGGACAGGGAAACGGGAGACCCAGTACTTC.

V is TRBV5-1 and J is TRBJ2-2; no reliable D call. Germline V gene sequence: CDR1 SGHRS, CDR2 YFSETQ. The CDR3 length is 17 residues. V was shortened by 2 bases and J by 0 bases, with 14 bases between the two germline ends. The CDR3 bases are TGCGCCAGCAGCTTTGCGGTGGCCTATTCGAACACCGGGGAGCTGTTTTTT. Protein product: CASSFAVAYSNTGELFF. The full variable domain, its missing parts supplied by reference TRBV5-1 and TRBJ2-2, is KAGVTQTPRYLIKTRGQQVTLSCSPISGHRSVSWYQQTPGQGLQFLFEYFSETQRNKGNFPGRFSGRQFSNSRSEMNVSTLELGDSALYLCASSFAVAYSNTGELFFGEGSRLTVL.